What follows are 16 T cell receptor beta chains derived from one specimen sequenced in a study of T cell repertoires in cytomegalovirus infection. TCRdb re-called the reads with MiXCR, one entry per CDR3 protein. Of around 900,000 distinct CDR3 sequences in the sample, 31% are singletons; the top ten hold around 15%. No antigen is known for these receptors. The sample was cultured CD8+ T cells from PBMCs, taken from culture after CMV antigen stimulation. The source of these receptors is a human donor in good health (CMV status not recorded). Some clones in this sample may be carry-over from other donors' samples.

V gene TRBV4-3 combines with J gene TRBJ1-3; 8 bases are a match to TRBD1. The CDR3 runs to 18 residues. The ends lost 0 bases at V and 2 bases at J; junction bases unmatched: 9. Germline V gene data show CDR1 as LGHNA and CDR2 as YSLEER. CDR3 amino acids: CASSQEGAGQGTGNTIYF. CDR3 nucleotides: TGCGCCAGCAGCCAAGAAGGGGCCGGACAGGGCACTGGAAACACCATATATTTT.

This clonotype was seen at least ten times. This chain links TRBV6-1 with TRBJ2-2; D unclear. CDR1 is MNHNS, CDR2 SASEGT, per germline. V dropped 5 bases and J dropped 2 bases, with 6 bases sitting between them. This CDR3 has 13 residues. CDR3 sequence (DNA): TGTGCCAGCAGTTTCCAAAACACCGGGGAGCTGTTTTTT. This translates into CASSFQNTGELFF.

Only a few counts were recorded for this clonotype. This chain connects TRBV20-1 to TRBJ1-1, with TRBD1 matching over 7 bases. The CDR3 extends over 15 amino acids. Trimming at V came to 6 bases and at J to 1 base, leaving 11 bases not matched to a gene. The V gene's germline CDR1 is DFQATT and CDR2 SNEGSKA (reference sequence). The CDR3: CSAPARGDGNTEAFF. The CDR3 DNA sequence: TGCAGTGCGCCGGCCAGGGGGGATGGGAACACTGAAGCTTTCTTT.

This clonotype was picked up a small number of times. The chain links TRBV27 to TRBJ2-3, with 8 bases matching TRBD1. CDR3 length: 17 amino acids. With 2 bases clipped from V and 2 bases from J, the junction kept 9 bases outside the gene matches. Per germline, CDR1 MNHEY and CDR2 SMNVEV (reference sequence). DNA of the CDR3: TGTGCCAGCAGTTTAGGCTGGGGGACAGGTTACACAGATACGCAGTATTTT. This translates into CASSLGWGTGYTDTQYF.

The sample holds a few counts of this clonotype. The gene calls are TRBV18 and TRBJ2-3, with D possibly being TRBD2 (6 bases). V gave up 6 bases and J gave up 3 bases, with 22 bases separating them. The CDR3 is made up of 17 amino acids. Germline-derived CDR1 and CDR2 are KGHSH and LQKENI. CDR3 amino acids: CASSPILAPVETDTQYF. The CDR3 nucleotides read TGTGCCAGCTCTCCTATACTAGCACCAGTGGAAACAGATACGCAGTATTTT.

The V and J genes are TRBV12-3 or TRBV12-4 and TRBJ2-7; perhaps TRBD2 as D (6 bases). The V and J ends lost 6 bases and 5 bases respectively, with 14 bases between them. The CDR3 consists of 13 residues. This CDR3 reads CASSPLGGDEQYF. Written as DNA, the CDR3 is TGTGCCAGCAGCCCGTTAGGCGGGGACGAGCAGTACTTC.

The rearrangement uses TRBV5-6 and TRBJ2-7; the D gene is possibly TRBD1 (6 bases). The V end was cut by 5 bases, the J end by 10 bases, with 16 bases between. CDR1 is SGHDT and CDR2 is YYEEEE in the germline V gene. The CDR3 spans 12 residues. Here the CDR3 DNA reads TGTGCCAGCAGTCCCCGACAGGCGGATCAGTACTTC. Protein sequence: CASSPRQADQYF.

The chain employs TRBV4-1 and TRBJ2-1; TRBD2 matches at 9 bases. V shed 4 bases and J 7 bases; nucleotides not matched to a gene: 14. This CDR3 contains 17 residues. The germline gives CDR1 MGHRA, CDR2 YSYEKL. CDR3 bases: TGCGCCAGCAGCCCCCTATTAGCGGGGGCGCCGTTTAATGAGCAGTTCTTC. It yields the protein CASSPLLAGAPFNEQFF.

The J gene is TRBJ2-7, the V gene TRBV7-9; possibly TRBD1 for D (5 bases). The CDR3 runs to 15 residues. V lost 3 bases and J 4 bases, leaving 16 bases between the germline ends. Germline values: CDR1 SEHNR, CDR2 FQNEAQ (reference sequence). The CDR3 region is CASSFGPGRMYEQYF. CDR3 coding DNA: TGTGCCAGCAGCTTCGGCCCAGGGCGTATGTACGAGCAGTACTTC.

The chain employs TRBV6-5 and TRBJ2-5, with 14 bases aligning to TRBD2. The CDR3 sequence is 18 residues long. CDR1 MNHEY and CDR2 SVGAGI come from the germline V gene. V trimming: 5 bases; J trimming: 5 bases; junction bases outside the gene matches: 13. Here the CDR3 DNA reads TGTGCCAGCAGTCTTCTTCCCGGGACTAGCGGGGGCCAGGAGACCCAGTACTTC. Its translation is CASSLLPGTSGGQETQYF.

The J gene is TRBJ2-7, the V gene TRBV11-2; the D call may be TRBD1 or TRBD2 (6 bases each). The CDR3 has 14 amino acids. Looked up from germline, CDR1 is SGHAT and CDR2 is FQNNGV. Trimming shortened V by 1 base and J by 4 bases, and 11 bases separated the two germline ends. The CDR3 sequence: CASSLGGAGYEQYV. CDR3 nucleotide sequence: TGTGCCAGCAGCTTAGGGGGGGCAGGGTACGAGCAGTACGTC.

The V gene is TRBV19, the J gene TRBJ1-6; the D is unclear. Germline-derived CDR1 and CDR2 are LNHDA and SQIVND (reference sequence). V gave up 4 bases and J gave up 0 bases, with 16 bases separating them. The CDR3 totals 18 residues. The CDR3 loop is CASSTDWTQSSYNSPLHF. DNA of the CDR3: TGTGCCAGTAGTACCGACTGGACCCAAAGCTCCTATAATTCACCCCTCCACTTT.

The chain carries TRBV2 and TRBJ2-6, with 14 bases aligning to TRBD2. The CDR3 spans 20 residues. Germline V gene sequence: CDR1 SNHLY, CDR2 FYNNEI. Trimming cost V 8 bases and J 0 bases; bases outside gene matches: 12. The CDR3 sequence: CASSTPGLAGAPSGANVLTF. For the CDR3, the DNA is TGTGCCAGCTCTACACCGGGACTAGCGGGGGCGCCCTCTGGGGCCAACGTCCTGACTTTC.

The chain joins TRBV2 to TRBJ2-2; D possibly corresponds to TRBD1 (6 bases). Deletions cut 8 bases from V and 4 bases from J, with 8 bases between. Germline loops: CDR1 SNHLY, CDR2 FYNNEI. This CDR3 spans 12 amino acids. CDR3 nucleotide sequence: TGTGCCAGCCTGGACAGCACCGGGGAGCTGTTTTTT. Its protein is CASLDSTGELFF.

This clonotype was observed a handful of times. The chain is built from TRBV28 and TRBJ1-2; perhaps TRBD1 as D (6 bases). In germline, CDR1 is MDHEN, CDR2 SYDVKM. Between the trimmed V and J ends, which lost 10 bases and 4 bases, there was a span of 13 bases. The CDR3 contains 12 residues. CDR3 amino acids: CATRDNPYGYTF. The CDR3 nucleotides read TGTGCCACCCGGGACAATCCCTATGGCTACACCTTC.

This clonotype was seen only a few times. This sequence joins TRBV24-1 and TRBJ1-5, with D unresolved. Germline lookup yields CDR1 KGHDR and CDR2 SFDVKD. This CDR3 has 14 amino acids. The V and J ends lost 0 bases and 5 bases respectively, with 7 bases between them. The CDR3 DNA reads TGTGCCACCAGTGATTTGACCGGAGATCAGCCCCAGCATTTT. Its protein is CATSDLTGDQPQHF.